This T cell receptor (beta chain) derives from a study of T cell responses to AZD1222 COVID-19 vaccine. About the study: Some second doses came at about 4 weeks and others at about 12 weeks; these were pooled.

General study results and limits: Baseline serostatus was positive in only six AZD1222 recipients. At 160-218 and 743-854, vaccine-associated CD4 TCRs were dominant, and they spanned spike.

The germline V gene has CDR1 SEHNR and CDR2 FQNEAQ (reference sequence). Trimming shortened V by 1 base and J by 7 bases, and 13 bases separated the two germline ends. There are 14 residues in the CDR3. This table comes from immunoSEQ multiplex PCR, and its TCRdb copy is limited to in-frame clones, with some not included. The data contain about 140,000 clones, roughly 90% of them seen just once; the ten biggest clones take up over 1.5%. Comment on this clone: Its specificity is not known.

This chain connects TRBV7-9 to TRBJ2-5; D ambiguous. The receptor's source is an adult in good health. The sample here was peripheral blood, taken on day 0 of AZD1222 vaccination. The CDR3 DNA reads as TGTGCCAGCAGCTTAGATCCCTATGGTGGGACCCAGTACTTC. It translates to CASSLDPYGGTQYF.